This note documents a single T cell receptor (beta chain) sequence. Its antigen is not identified. This sample is part of a study of cytomegalovirus exposure and HLA in healthy donors. The study's findings and limits: There were some V segments, including TRBV6-2 and TRBV6-3, excluded as indistinguishable.

Trimming removed 6 bases at V and 4 bases at J, with 18 bases between. This CDR3 is 15 amino acids long. The germline CDR1 and CDR2 sequences are KGHSH and LQKENI. Use of 60 Vbeta and 13 Jbeta primers characterized the PCR. Measured with immunoSEQ multiplex PCR; TCRdb has only the in-frame clones, and not every one. The repertoire holds 110,000 or so clones, with about four fifths as singletons. The J gene is TRBJ1-1, the V gene TRBV18; a weak D match, TRBD1 (5 bases). The receptor's source is a man aged 25 to 45 in good health and CMV-seronegative. The sample consisted of PBMCs. This CDR3 is CASSQSVGQGTEAFF. CDR3 bases: TGTGCCAGCTCCCAGTCCGTGGGGCAGGGCACTGAAGCTTTCTTT.